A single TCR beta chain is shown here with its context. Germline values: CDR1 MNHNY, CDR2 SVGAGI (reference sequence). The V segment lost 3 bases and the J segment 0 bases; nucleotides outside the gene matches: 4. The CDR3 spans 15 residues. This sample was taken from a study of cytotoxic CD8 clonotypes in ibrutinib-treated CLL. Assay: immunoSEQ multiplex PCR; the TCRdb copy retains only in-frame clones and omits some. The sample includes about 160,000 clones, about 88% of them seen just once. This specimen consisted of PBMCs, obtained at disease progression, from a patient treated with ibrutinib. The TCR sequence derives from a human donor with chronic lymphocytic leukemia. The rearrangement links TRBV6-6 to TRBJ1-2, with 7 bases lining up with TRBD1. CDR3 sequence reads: CASSYGTASNYGYTF. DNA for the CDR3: TGTGCCAGCAGTTATGGGACAGCATCTAACTATGGCTACACCTTC.